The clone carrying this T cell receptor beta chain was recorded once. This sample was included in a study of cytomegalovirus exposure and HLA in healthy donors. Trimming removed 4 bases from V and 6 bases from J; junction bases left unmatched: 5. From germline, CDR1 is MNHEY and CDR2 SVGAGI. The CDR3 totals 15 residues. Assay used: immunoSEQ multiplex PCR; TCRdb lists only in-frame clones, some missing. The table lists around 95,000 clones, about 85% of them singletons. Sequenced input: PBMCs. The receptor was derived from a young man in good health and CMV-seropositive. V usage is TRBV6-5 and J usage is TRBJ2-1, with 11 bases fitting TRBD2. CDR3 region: CASSWTSGLANEQFF. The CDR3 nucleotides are TGTGCCAGCAGTTGGACTAGCGGGCTAGCCAATGAGCAGTTCTTC.